This record concerns one TCR beta chain sequence. Its antigen is still unknown. The junction does not match germline at one end; this may be a read error. These data belong to a study of tumor-infiltrating lymphocytes in primary liver carcinoma. At the level of the study: Samples gave roughly 3.5 to 7.13 million productive TCRbeta reads, similar across tissue types.

Overall study results and limits: Researchers report that only about 7-24% of top clones turned up in all five tumor regions.

The CDR3 is made up of 18 amino acids. Germline V CDR1 and CDR2: LGHNA, YNFKEQ. The authors made TCR beta cDNA from 450 to 600 ng total RNA with a constant-region primer. A slightly modified ARM-PCR protocol with three nested multiplex PCR rounds produced these TCR beta libraries. For approximately 9 cycles apiece, the opening two PCR rounds ran with TRBV1-TRBV30 forward primers and a C-beta reverse primer. TCRdb independently ran MiXCR on the multiplex PCR reads; one entry per CDR3 protein. This sample has around 27,000 distinct CDR3 sequences, with around 78% found just once. From unsorted bulk tissue weighing roughly 18-31 mg, DNA and RNA were co-extracted. Treatment of the patients' primary liver carcinoma consisted of surgical resection.

This rearrangement joins TRBV4-2 to TRBJ2-7, with TRBD2 matching over 16 bases. The TCR comes from a man aged 40-55 years with primary liver carcinoma and hepatitis B virus infection. Sequences were obtained from liver tumor tissue from sampling region 3. This sample's subset: tumor region T3, left-lateral pole. The DNA for the CDR3 is TGTACCAGCAGTAGAAAACTGGGACTAGCGGGAGGGCCACACGAGCAGTACTTC. As protein: CTSSRKLGLAGGPHEQYF.